This TCR beta chain was recovered during a study of Ad26.COV2.S vaccination and SARS-CoV-2 variants. Study background: Ad26.COV2.S, an intramuscular injection, was given once or twice 56 days apart.

Germline CDR1 and CDR2: MNHNS and SASEGT. This CDR3 has 15 residues. V shed 0 bases and J shed 3 bases, with 8 bases lying between them. Treatment reported: around 19 received Ad26.COV2.S at low or high dose, single or two shots; roughly 5 received placebo; per-sample allocation not given. Sampling was performed 63 days after the first vaccine or placebo injection. Generated by immunoSEQ multiplex PCR, the TCRdb table keeps only in-frame clones and is missing some. The sample records some 340,000 clones, 85% being singletons. The chain combines TRBV6-1 with TRBJ2-2, with D unresolved. Sequenced material: peripheral blood, taken in a trial of Ad26.COV2.S vaccine versus placebo. This clonotype was sampled from a person between 18 and 65 years old who received the Ad26.COV2.S COVID-19 vaccine or a placebo. In nucleotides, the CDR3 is TGTGCCAGCAGTGAAGCGCCGATACACACCGGGGAGCTGTTTTTT. Residues: CASSEAPIHTGELFF.